Sequencing of this T cell receptor beta chain was carried out in a study of cytomegalovirus exposure and HLA in healthy donors. Those who donated were healthy bone marrow donors. This clone was detected a few times. The CDR3 contains 15 residues. Germline values: CDR1 SEHNR, CDR2 FQNEAQ (reference sequence). The V end was cut by 5 bases, the J end by 1 base, with 15 bases between. The primer mix had 60 Vbeta and 13 Jbeta primers. This table comes from immunoSEQ multiplex PCR, and its TCRdb copy is limited to in-frame clones, with some not included. Among around 97,000 clones listed, over 8% were seen once.

The gene calls are TRBV7-9 and TRBJ2-7; weak D call: TRBD2 (6 bases). The TCR comes from a man in his fifties in good health and CMV-seropositive. Sequenced: PBMCs. As DNA, the CDR3 is TGTGCCAGCAGCCCGCGGGACTGGGTGTCCTACGAGCAGTACTTC. Protein product: CASSPRDWVSYEQYF.